This entry features one T cell receptor beta chain sequence. The antigen remains unidentified. The data originate from a study of cytomegalovirus exposure and HLA in healthy donors. This CDR3 comprises 13 residues. The V gene end was trimmed by 5 bases and the J gene end by 5 bases; junction bases not matched to a gene: 4. Germline V lookup: CDR1 SGHDN, CDR2 FVKESK. With 60 Vbeta and 13 Jbeta primers, the PCR was carried out. The table came from immunoSEQ multiplex PCR; TCRdb's copy has only in-frame clones and leaves some out. The sample records around 130,000 clones, around four fifths being singletons. Notes on the study in general: Around 160 TCR beta chains were listed as cytomegalovirus-associated. For most subjects, TCR beta sequences were reported to predict HLA-A and HLA-B alleles with accuracy. Productive rates of about 90% or about 30% were seen for most TCR beta V segments in an earlier analysis.

J is TRBJ1-1 and V is TRBV14; 8 bases are a match to TRBD1. The clonotype originates from a man aged 25-45 years in good health and CMV-seronegative. Sample: PBMCs. The CDR3 DNA reads TGTGCCAGCAGCAACAGGGGGGGGACTGAAGCTTTCTTT. As protein: CASSNRGGTEAFF.